This T cell receptor (beta chain) was identified in a study of graft-versus-host responses after intestinal transplantation. Study information: Each patient got anti-thymocyte globulin induction, then tacrolimus and steroids for around 3 years.

Regarding the study as a whole: Allografts of one patient group, those with graft-donor T cell macrochimerism, had high graft-versus-host to host-versus-graft clonal ratios.

Using immunoSEQ multiplex PCR, the repertoire was profiled, and TCRdb retains in-frame clones only, with some absent. The sample holds about 40,000 clones, 80% to 95% seen once. CDR3 length: 15 residues. Trimming cost V 5 bases and J 4 bases, with 16 bases left between them. From germline, CDR1 is SGDLS and CDR2 YYNGEE. Of note for this clone: Its target is unknown.

The input for sequencing was PBMCs, taken approximately 740 days after intestinal transplantation. This receptor was obtained from a human patient who received an intestinal transplant, so some T cells may come from the graft donor. This sequence joins TRBV9 and TRBJ1-3; a possible D gene is TRBD1 (6 bases). As DNA, the CDR3 is TGTGCCAGCAGTGCCCAGGGGCTCGAGGGAAACACCATATATTTT. Translated: CASSAQGLEGNTIYF.